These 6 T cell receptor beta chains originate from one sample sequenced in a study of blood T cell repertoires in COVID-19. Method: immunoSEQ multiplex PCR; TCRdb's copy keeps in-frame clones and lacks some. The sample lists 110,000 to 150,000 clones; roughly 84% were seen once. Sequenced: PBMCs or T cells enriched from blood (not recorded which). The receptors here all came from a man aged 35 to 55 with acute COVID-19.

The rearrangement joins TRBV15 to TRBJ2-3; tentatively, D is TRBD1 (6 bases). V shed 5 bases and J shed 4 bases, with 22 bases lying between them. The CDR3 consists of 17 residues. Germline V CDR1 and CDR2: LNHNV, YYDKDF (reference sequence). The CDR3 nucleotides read TGTGCCACCAGCCCACCCCCCCCAGGGGTCAGTGCAGATACGCAGTATTTT. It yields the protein CATSPPPPGVSADTQYF.

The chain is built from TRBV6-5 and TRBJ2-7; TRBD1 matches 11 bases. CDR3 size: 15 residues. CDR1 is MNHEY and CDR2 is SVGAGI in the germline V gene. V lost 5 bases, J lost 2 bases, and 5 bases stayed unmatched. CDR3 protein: CASSLRDRGTYEQYF. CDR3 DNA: TGTGCCAGCAGTCTCCGGGACAGGGGGACCTACGAGCAGTACTTC.

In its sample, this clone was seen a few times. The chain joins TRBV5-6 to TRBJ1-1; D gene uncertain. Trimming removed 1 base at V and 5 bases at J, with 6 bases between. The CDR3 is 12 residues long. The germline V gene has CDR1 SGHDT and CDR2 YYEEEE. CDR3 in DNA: TGTGCCAGCAGCTTGATCGAGACTGAAGCTTTCTTT. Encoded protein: CASSLIETEAFF.

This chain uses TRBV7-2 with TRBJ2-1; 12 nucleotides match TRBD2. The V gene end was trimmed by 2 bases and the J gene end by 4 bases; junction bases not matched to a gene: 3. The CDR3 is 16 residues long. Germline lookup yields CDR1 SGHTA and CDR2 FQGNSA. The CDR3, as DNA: TGTGCCAGCAGCTTACTAGCGGGGGGGAGTTACAATGAGCAGTTCTTC. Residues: CASSLLAGGSYNEQFF.

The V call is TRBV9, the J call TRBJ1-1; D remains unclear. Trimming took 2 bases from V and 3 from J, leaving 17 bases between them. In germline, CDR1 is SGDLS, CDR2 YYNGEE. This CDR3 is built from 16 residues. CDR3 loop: CASSVSPGRGHTEAFF. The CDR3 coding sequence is TGTGCCAGCAGCGTCTCCCCCGGCCGAGGGCACACTGAAGCTTTCTTT. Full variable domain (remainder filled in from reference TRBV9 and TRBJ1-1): DSGVTQTPKHLITATGQRVTLRCSPRSGDLSVYWYQQSLDQGLQFLIQYYNGEERAKGNILERFSAQQFPDLHSELNLSSLELGDSALYFCASSVSPGRGHTEAFFGQGTRLTVV.

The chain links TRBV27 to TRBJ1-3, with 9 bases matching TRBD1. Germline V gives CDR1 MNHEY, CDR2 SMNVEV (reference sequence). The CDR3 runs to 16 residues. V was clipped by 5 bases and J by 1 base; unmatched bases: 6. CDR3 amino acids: CASSNGQGPSGNTIYF. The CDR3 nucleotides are TGTGCCAGCAGTAACGGACAGGGGCCTTCTGGAAACACCATATATTTT.